This T cell receptor beta chain originates from a study of T cell responses to AZD1222 COVID-19 vaccine. Study-wide results and limits: Nearly half of spike-specific TCRs reportedly go after variant regions that carry no mutations.

Repertoires were generated with immunoSEQ multiplex PCR, while TCRdb's copy carries only in-frame clones and drops some. The table records around 100,000 clones, approximately 90% of them present only once. A note on this clone: Its antigen is currently unknown.

The clonotype comes from an adult in good health. Sequenced here: peripheral blood, sampled on day 0 of AZD1222 vaccination.

DNA of the CDR3: TGTGCCAGCAGCAAACTAGCGGGGGCTAGCAATGAGCAGTTCTTC. Residues: CASSKLAGASNEQFF. The rearrangement joins TRBV5-8 to TRBJ2-1, with 11 bases matching TRBD2. The CDR3 length is 15 residues. The germline V gene has CDR1 SGHTS and CDR2 YDEGEE. Trimming cost V 4 bases and J 6 bases; bases outside gene matches: 6.